This entry lists 2 T cell receptor beta chains sequenced from one sample in a study of response to subunit inactivated influenza vaccine. Using its own MiXCR run on the RT-PCR reads, TCRdb lists one record per CDR3 protein. The table lists 800,000 to 1,000,000 distinct CDR3 sequences, around 21% of them singletons. Sequencing was performed on PBMCs from blood, taken about 5 days after vaccination. The receptors were gathered from a man over 45 who received an inactivated influenza vaccine.

This clonotype was seen a handful of times. The rearrangement uses TRBV5-6 and TRBJ2-1; TRBD1 matches at 7 bases. The CDR3 spans 13 residues. Germline V gene sequence: CDR1 SGHDT, CDR2 YYEEEE. V shed 2 bases and J 9 bases; nucleotides not matched to a gene: 5. The CDR3 here is CASSFDRASEQFF. The DNA of the CDR3 is TGTGCCAGCAGCTTCGACAGGGCAAGTGAGCAGTTCTTC.

The chain links TRBV5-1 to TRBJ2-3; 13 bases fit TRBD2. CDR3 length: 15 amino acids. Trimming took 4 bases from V and 6 from J; bases not matched to a gene: 5. The V gene's germline CDR1 is SGHRS and CDR2 YFSETQ. CDR3 nucleotide sequence: TGCGCCAGCAGCATCGGGACTAGCGGGGAGGATACGCAGTATTTT. It translates to CASSIGTSGEDTQYF.